The source of this TCR beta chain is a study of human T cells and chemical hapten exposure. Study context: Patients got weekly scalp diphenylcyclopropenone doses over the roughly 24-week study.

TCRdb analysed the RACE reads with MiXCR anew, one entry per CDR3 protein. This sample has 300,000 to 450,000 distinct CDR3 sequences, with around 5.5% found just once. Study observations and caveats: Donor immune responses may differ from healthy people's, since all donors had alopecia.

This clonotype was detected ten times or more. Its antigen is undetermined. The V gene's germline CDR1 is MNHNY and CDR2 SVGAGI (reference sequence). The CDR3 extends over 15 amino acids. With 5 bases clipped from V and 9 bases from J, the junction kept 6 bases outside the gene matches. Regarding time point: pre-sensitization, week 0. Stated treatment: therapeutic diphenylcyclopropenone sensitization with weekly scalp DPC. The chain combines TRBV6-6 with TRBJ2-1, with TRBD2 identical over 14 bases. The source of this sequence is a woman between 18 and 29 years old with alopecia areata. Some clones in this sample may be carry-over from other donors' samples. The material was whole blood, obtained in connection with sensitization to the hapten diphenylcyclopropenone (DPC). The CDR3 nucleotides read TGTGCCAGCAGTGAGGGACTAGCGGGGGAGAGTGAGCAGTTCTTC. This gives the protein CASSEGLAGESEQFF.